The entry that follows covers one T cell receptor beta chain sequence. The specificity of this receptor is unknown. No per-base quality is available; no much larger clone lies one base away. The sample is drawn from a study of cytomegalovirus exposure and HLA in healthy donors (dated by TCRdb to the late 2010s). About the full investigation: According to a later analysis, the 120 or so validation repertoires were produced on the same platform as the 666 repertoires of the first cohort. The study aimed to test whether signatures of past pathogen exposure could be identified by cataloging public T cell receptors. A separate validation cohort of 100 to 150 different subjects was used in addition to the roughly 720-subject first cohort. To predict cytomegalovirus infection status, the study brought together high-throughput TCR immunosequencing, statistical association of individual TCRs with disease status, and machine learning. Overall study outcomes, separate from this receptor: In vitro tests confirmed that three of the cytomegalovirus-associated TCR beta chains recognize cytomegalovirus antigens. Across donors, most TCR sequences were observed very rarely, whereas some public TCRs were present in many individuals. A later analysis found that TCRs clustered in the first cohort also tended to co-occur in the approximately 120 validation repertoires, with 94% of cluster scores above 0. In the study, around 160 TCR beta chains were listed as associated with cytomegalovirus. The validation cohort had no HLA typing available for a later analysis, so co-occurrence within that cohort was assessed over all 120 or so repertoires. The classifier was reported to diagnose cytomegalovirus status with high specificity and sensitivity in both the original cohort and the validation cohort. It was suggested by the authors that the approach could potentially be generalized to other disease states and immunological phenotypes.

Donors formed part of the validation cohort, which comprised some 120 subjects and was distinct from the first cohort of 666 subjects. The library came from the immunoSEQ multiplex PCR assay. In the paper's pipeline: A statistical classification framework was built for diagnosing cytomegalovirus status from the catalog of TCR beta chain sequences. In TCRdb, the immuneACCESS table is reduced to in-frame sequences with V and J assigned. These tables do not hold every clone; where another copy was compared, an unresolved V gene accounts for under half, and the others remain unexplained. That table gives V, J and clone size, and the DNA gave D and trimming. For this sample there are 260,000 or so clones; approximately 88% appear just once. In total, the top ten clones hold about 0.86% of the sample. As encoded in the germline V gene (reference sequence), CDR1 is SEHNR while CDR2 is FQNEAQ. Trimming removed 3 bases from V and 6 bases from J; the gene matches leave 8 bases unexplained. Taken from cysteine to phenylalanine, the CDR3 has 15 residues. Only CDR3 DNA is held: 45 bases, read in frame from base 1.

Source material: PBMCs. This receptor was taken from a woman under 30 in good health and CMV-seronegative. This chain joins TRBV7-9 to TRBJ1-2; 9 nucleotides in the junction match TRBD1. The CDR3 protein is CASSLERQGVNGYTF. The DNA reads TGTGCCAGCAGCTTGGAGAGACAGGGGGTAAATGGCTACACCTTC.